This TCR beta chain was recorded in a study of T-cell reconstitution after alpha-beta-depleted transplantation in children. Whole-study findings and limits: At the one-year point after transplant, T-cell counts and TCRbeta diversity were found to come mostly from T cells that had been newly produced. Several hundred expanded graft clones reportedly were the source of alpha-beta T cells about two months after transplant. At day 60, the high TCRbeta diversity found in some patients originated from recipient T cells and thymic progenitors that had survived.

Germline V gene lookup returns CDR1 SGHRS and CDR2 YFSETQ. CDR3 length equals 14 residues. The ends were cut back, 2 bases at V and 8 bases at J, with 15 bases in the middle. The table lists this clonotype with a few counts. What it recognizes is unknown. Preparation of the TCRbeta library was carried out with unique molecular identifiers. MiXCR, run by TCRdb on the PCR reads, gives a single entry per CDR3 protein. The sample lists fewer than 250,000 distinct CDR3 sequences, roughly 18% seen once, with around 44% in the top ten. This TCR was recovered from a male patient between 2 and 9 years old who had a stem cell transplant for acute lymphoblastic leukemia, so the T cells may come from the graft donor. The genes are TRBV5-1 and TRBJ2-3, with D tentatively TRBD2 (5 bases). This sample comprised PBMCs, mostly from graft donor cells, obtained 360 days after TCRalphabeta/CD19-depleted stem cell transplant. CDR3 DNA: TGCGCCAGCAGCTTAAGGGAGCCCCCCAGTACGCAGTATTTT. The encoded protein is CASSLREPPSTQYF.